A selection of T cell receptor beta chains follows, all from one sample in a study of a mutant IDH1 vaccine in newly diagnosed glioma. TCRdb keeps only in-frame clones here, not all; method: immunoSEQ multiplex PCR. The table records approximately 61,000 clones, about four fifths of them present only once. The antigens of these receptors remain unknown. Sequencing was performed on PBMCs, taken from a glioma patient whose treatment included an IDH1 peptide vaccine. Receptors were obtained from a man aged 35 to 55 with glioma. Each CDR3 is given with its conserved first and last residue. Each record gives: CDR3 protein, CDR3 DNA, V gene, clone size, J gene, D gene. A D gene is named only where the DNA matches it firmly. Part of the rows lack a size; the others show once, few, many or a class for expanded clones.

cdr3_aa: CASSLKTGGFAGANVLTF; cdr3_nt: TGTGCCAGCAGCTTAAAAACAGGAGGTTTTGCTGGGGCCAACGTCCTGACTTTC; v_call: TRBV7-2; clone_size: .; j_call: TRBJ2-6; d_call: .
cdr3_aa: CASSKLWQGTTAQYF; cdr3_nt: TGTGCCAGCAGCAAACTGTGGCAGGGTACAACGGCCCAGTACTTC; v_call: TRBV21-1; clone_size: .; j_call: TRBJ2-5; d_call: .
cdr3_aa: CASSATAYEQYF; cdr3_nt: TGTGCCAGCAGTGCCACAGCCTACGAGCAGTACTTC; v_call: TRBV28; clone_size: once; j_call: TRBJ2-7; d_call: .
cdr3_aa: CASSPRTSGDNEQFF; cdr3_nt: TGTGCCAGCAGCCCCCGGACTAGCGGAGACAATGAGCAGTTCTTC; v_call: TRBV13; clone_size: .; j_call: TRBJ2-1; d_call: TRBD2
cdr3_aa: CASSLGGDQPQHF; cdr3_nt: TGTGCCAGCAGTTTGGGGGGAGATCAGCCCCAGCATTTT; v_call: TRBV6-5; clone_size: few; j_call: TRBJ1-5; d_call: .
cdr3_aa: CASGDSLTDTQYF; cdr3_nt: TGTGCTAGTGGGGACTCCCTCACAGATACGCAGTATTTT; v_call: TRBV12-5; clone_size: .; j_call: TRBJ2-3; d_call: .
cdr3_aa: CASSQSGAGGPDTGELFF; cdr3_nt: TGTGCCAGCAGCCAATCAGGGGCGGGAGGGCCGGACACCGGGGAGCTGTTTTTT; v_call: TRBV4-2; clone_size: few; j_call: TRBJ2-2; d_call: TRBD2
cdr3_aa: CASSPPAGVEKLFF; cdr3_nt: TGTGCCAGCAGCCCCCCGGCAGGGGTAGAAAAACTGTTTTTT; v_call: TRBV9; clone_size: few; j_call: TRBJ1-4; d_call: .
cdr3_aa: CASSLETGSYNEQFF; cdr3_nt: TGTGCCAGCAGCTTGGAGACAGGAAGCTACAATGAGCAGTTCTTC; v_call: TRBV7-9; clone_size: .; j_call: TRBJ2-1; d_call: .
cdr3_aa: CASSLRTGGENTEAFF; cdr3_nt: TGCGCCAGCAGCTTGCGGACAGGGGGGGAGAACACTGAAGCTTTCTTT; v_call: TRBV5-1; clone_size: .; j_call: TRBJ1-1; d_call: TRBD1
cdr3_aa: CASSPGPKAGGFSYEQYF; cdr3_nt: TGTGCCAGCAGCCCCGGGCCCAAAGCGGGAGGGTTCTCCTACGAGCAGTACTTC; v_call: TRBV5-4; clone_size: once; j_call: TRBJ2-7; d_call: TRBD2
cdr3_aa: CASSLPGAGGANVLTF; cdr3_nt: TGTGCCAGCAGTTTACCAGGGGCGGGCGGGGCCAACGTCCTGACTTTC; v_call: TRBV28; clone_size: .; j_call: TRBJ2-6; d_call: .
cdr3_aa: CASSYSSGPYGYTF; cdr3_nt: TGTGCCAGCAGTTACTCCTCCGGGCCCTATGGCTACACCTTC; v_call: TRBV6-5; clone_size: .; j_call: TRBJ1-2; d_call: .
cdr3_aa: CASSATDRSGTQYF; cdr3_nt: TGTGCCAGTAGTGCGACGGACAGGTCGGGGACCCAGTACTTC; v_call: TRBV19; clone_size: .; j_call: TRBJ2-5; d_call: TRBD1
cdr3_aa: CASSLGTGVNYGYTF; cdr3_nt: TGTGCCAGCAGCTTAGGTACAGGGGTGAACTATGGCTACACCTTC; v_call: TRBV7-8; clone_size: .; j_call: TRBJ1-2; d_call: TRBD1
cdr3_aa: CASSQVHNEQFF; cdr3_nt: TGCGCCAGCAGCCAAGTTCACAATGAGCAGTTCTTC; v_call: TRBV4-3; clone_size: .; j_call: TRBJ2-1; d_call: .
cdr3_aa: CASRRAWGGYGYTF; cdr3_nt: TGTGCCAGCCGCCGCGCATGGGGTGGCTATGGCTACACCTTC; v_call: TRBV6-5; clone_size: .; j_call: TRBJ1-2; d_call: .
cdr3_aa: CASSQDQGPGPISYNSPLHF; cdr3_nt: TGTGCCAGCAGCCAAGATCAGGGGCCAGGGCCCATCTCCTATAATTCACCCCTCCACTTT; v_call: TRBV4-2; clone_size: .; j_call: TRBJ1-6; d_call: .
cdr3_aa: CASSPASGRPYEQYF; cdr3_nt: TGTGCCAGCAGCCCCGCTAGCGGGCGGCCCTACGAGCAGTACTTC; v_call: TRBV4-2; clone_size: .; j_call: TRBJ2-7; d_call: TRBD2
cdr3_aa: CASSEALSNQPQHF; cdr3_nt: TGTGCCAGCAGTGAAGCGCTCAGCAATCAGCCCCAGCATTTT; v_call: TRBV2; clone_size: few; j_call: TRBJ1-5; d_call: .
cdr3_aa: CASSLGTGGRDTEAFF; cdr3_nt: TGCGCCAGCAGCTTGGGAACGGGGGGTAGGGACACTGAAGCTTTCTTT; v_call: TRBV5-1; clone_size: .; j_call: TRBJ1-1; d_call: .
cdr3_aa: CASSRLGVSSYNEQFF; cdr3_nt: TGTGCCAGCAGCCGGTTGGGGGTGAGCTCCTACAATGAGCAGTTCTTC; v_call: TRBV5-4; clone_size: .; j_call: TRBJ2-1; d_call: .
cdr3_aa: CASSLVGGGPGETQYF; cdr3_nt: TGTGCCAGCAGCTTAGTAGGCGGGGGGCCAGGAGAGACCCAGTACTTC; v_call: TRBV11-2; clone_size: few; j_call: TRBJ2-5; d_call: TRBD2
cdr3_aa: CASSSYDGVAYEQYF; cdr3_nt: TGTGCCAGCAGCTCTTATGACGGGGTGGCCTACGAGCAGTACTTC; v_call: TRBV7-2; clone_size: once; j_call: TRBJ2-7; d_call: .
cdr3_aa: CASSLKSSYEQYF; cdr3_nt: TGTGCCAGCAGCTTAAAGAGCTCCTACGAGCAGTACTTC; v_call: TRBV7-2; clone_size: .; j_call: TRBJ2-7; d_call: .
cdr3_aa: CASSLVSGSGTGELFF; cdr3_nt: TGTGCCAGCAGCTTAGTCTCCGGATCAGGCACCGGGGAGCTGTTTTTT; v_call: TRBV11-2; clone_size: .; j_call: TRBJ2-2; d_call: .
cdr3_aa: CASSAVEVPQTEAFF; cdr3_nt: TGTGCCAGCAGTGCAGTCGAGGTTCCCCAGACTGAAGCTTTCTTT; v_call: TRBV9; clone_size: .; j_call: TRBJ1-1; d_call: .
cdr3_aa: CATSGGTRRDQYF; cdr3_nt: TGTGCCACCAGCGGGGGGACCAGAAGGGATCAGTACTTC; v_call: TRBV15; clone_size: .; j_call: TRBJ2-4; d_call: .
cdr3_aa: CASSPHAGALNTGELFF; cdr3_nt: TGTGCCAGCTCACCACACGCGGGGGCCCTGAACACCGGGGAGCTGTTTTTT; v_call: TRBV18; clone_size: .; j_call: TRBJ2-2; d_call: .
cdr3_aa: CASADPGTGVNNEQFF; cdr3_nt: TGTGCTAGCGCGGACCCCGGGACAGGGGTTAACAATGAGCAGTTCTTC; v_call: TRBV12-5; clone_size: once; j_call: TRBJ2-1; d_call: TRBD1
cdr3_aa: CAWKGQGSHQPQHF; cdr3_nt: TGTGCCTGGAAGGGACAGGGTTCTCATCAGCCCCAGCATTTT; v_call: TRBV30; clone_size: few; j_call: TRBJ1-5; d_call: TRBD1
cdr3_aa: CAWSGTDNQPQHF; cdr3_nt: TGTGCCTGGAGTGGGACTGACAATCAGCCCCAGCATTTT; v_call: TRBV30; clone_size: .; j_call: TRBJ1-5; d_call: .
cdr3_aa: CASSPSAQHTGELFF; cdr3_nt: TGTGCCAGCTCACCCTCGGCTCAGCACACCGGGGAGCTGTTTTTT; v_call: TRBV18; clone_size: .; j_call: TRBJ2-2; d_call: .
cdr3_aa: CASSQGRLEVNTEAFF; cdr3_nt: TGCGCCAGCAGCCAAGGGAGATTGGAGGTAAACACTGAAGCTTTCTTT; v_call: TRBV4-1; clone_size: .; j_call: TRBJ1-1; d_call: .
cdr3_aa: CSVTRTSGRSSYEQYF; cdr3_nt: TGCAGCGTTACCCGGACTAGCGGGAGGAGCTCCTACGAGCAGTACTTC; v_call: TRBV29-1; clone_size: .; j_call: TRBJ2-7; d_call: TRBD2
cdr3_aa: CASSQSVGGFSPLHF; cdr3_nt: TGTGCCAGCAGCCAAAGTGTAGGGGGTTTTTCACCCCTCCACTTT; v_call: TRBV14; clone_size: few; j_call: TRBJ1-6; d_call: .
cdr3_aa: CASSTTAGALSQPQHF; cdr3_nt: TGTGCCAGTAGTACCACCGCAGGGGCGTTAAGTCAGCCCCAGCATTTT; v_call: TRBV19; clone_size: .; j_call: TRBJ1-5; d_call: .
cdr3_aa: CASSFYGSGYEQYF; cdr3_nt: TGCGCCAGCAGTTTTTACGGGAGTGGCTACGAGCAGTACTTC; v_call: TRBV5-1; clone_size: .; j_call: TRBJ2-7; d_call: .
cdr3_aa: CASTNRGQAFF; cdr3_nt: TGTGCCAGCACTAATCGCGGCCAAGCTTTCTTT; v_call: TRBV27; clone_size: few; j_call: TRBJ1-1; d_call: .
cdr3_aa: CASSALAGGSYEQYF; cdr3_nt: TGTGCCAGCAGCGCCCTAGCGGGAGGGTCCTACGAGCAGTACTTC; v_call: TRBV9; clone_size: .; j_call: TRBJ2-7; d_call: TRBD2
cdr3_aa: CASSILRGETQYF; cdr3_nt: TGTGCCAGTAGTATTCTGAGGGGTGAGACCCAGTACTTC; v_call: TRBV19; clone_size: .; j_call: TRBJ2-5; d_call: .
cdr3_aa: CASSPYIQPQHF; cdr3_nt: TGTGCCAGCAGTCCATATATTCAGCCCCAGCATTTT; v_call: TRBV28; clone_size: .; j_call: TRBJ1-5; d_call: .
cdr3_aa: CASRYNEQFF; cdr3_nt: TGTGCCAGCAGGTACAATGAGCAGTTCTTC; v_call: TRBV2; clone_size: .; j_call: TRBJ2-1; d_call: .
cdr3_aa: CASSSLGSPLHF; cdr3_nt: TGTGCCAGCAGTTCCCTGGGATCACCCCTCCACTTT; v_call: TRBV27; clone_size: .; j_call: TRBJ1-6; d_call: .
cdr3_aa: CASSPHLDSLAKNIQYF; cdr3_nt: TGTGCCAGCAGCCCCCACTTGGACAGTCTAGCCAAAAACATTCAGTACTTC; v_call: TRBV7-2; clone_size: .; j_call: TRBJ2-4; d_call: .
cdr3_aa: CASSSPGQGRPTEQYF; cdr3_nt: TGTGCCAGCAGCTCCCCCGGACAGGGGAGGCCTACCGAGCAGTACTTC; v_call: TRBV11-1; clone_size: .; j_call: TRBJ2-7; d_call: TRBD1
cdr3_aa: CASSSSGTSGGAIWNEQFF; cdr3_nt: TGTGCCAGCAGCTCCTCCGGGACTAGCGGGGGGGCCATCTGGAATGAGCAGTTCTTC; v_call: TRBV5-4; clone_size: .; j_call: TRBJ2-1; d_call: TRBD2
cdr3_aa: CASSYTLGTGELFF; cdr3_nt: TGTGCCAGCAGCTACACCCTGGGGACCGGGGAGCTGTTTTTT; v_call: TRBV7-6; clone_size: once; j_call: TRBJ2-2; d_call: .
cdr3_aa: CASSARVRAQETQYF; cdr3_nt: TGTGCCAGCAGCGCGCGCGTTCGGGCCCAAGAGACCCAGTACTTC; v_call: TRBV11-2; clone_size: .; j_call: TRBJ2-5; d_call: .
cdr3_aa: CASSQGVTEAFF; cdr3_nt: TGTGCCAGCTCGCAGGGAGTCACTGAAGCTTTCTTT; v_call: TRBV6-1; clone_size: .; j_call: TRBJ1-1; d_call: .
cdr3_aa: CSGGLPRPNEQFF; cdr3_nt: TGCAGCGGGGGCCTCCCAAGACCCAATGAGCAGTTCTTC; v_call: TRBV29-1; clone_size: .; j_call: TRBJ2-1; d_call: .
cdr3_aa: CASSNREYNEQFF; cdr3_nt: TGTGCCAGCAGTAACAGGGAATACAATGAGCAGTTCTTC; v_call: TRBV5-4; clone_size: .; j_call: TRBJ2-1; d_call: .
cdr3_aa: CAISVTGREQYF; cdr3_nt: TGTGCCATCAGTGTGACAGGGCGCGAGCAGTACTTC; v_call: TRBV10-3; clone_size: .; j_call: TRBJ2-7; d_call: TRBD1
cdr3_aa: CASSESWEQGRGTQYF; cdr3_nt: TGCGCCAGCAGTGAGTCTTGGGAACAGGGAAGGGGTACGCAGTATTTT; v_call: TRBV10-1; clone_size: .; j_call: TRBJ2-3; d_call: .
cdr3_aa: CATSPRGAGSYNEQFF; cdr3_nt: TGTGCCACCAGCCCCCGCGGGGCGGGCTCCTACAATGAGCAGTTCTTC; v_call: TRBV15; clone_size: .; j_call: TRBJ2-1; d_call: .
cdr3_aa: CAIKKGGTADTQYF; cdr3_nt: TGTGCCATCAAGAAGGGTGGGACTGCTGATACGCAGTATTTT; v_call: TRBV10-3; clone_size: .; j_call: TRBJ2-3; d_call: .
cdr3_aa: CASSDSRQGESPLHF; cdr3_nt: TGTGCCAGCAGTGACTCAAGACAGGGGGAATCACCCCTCCACTTT; v_call: TRBV6-4; clone_size: .; j_call: TRBJ1-6; d_call: TRBD1